This T cell receptor (beta chain) is from a study of vaccination and CD4 T cells after COVID-19 (dated by TCRdb to between 2021 and 2023). Study-wide context: The convalescent cohort comprised six males and four females, including two Hispanic individuals, seven Caucasians, two Asians and one multiracial person. Control cultures received a CEFX viral epitope pool as the positive control, an HIV-1 Nef peptide pool as the negative control, or no peptide. Post-vaccine blood samples were obtained a median of about 72 days after the second vaccine dose, with a range of roughly 14 to 241 days. For stimulating the cultures, overlapping spike peptide pools were used, derived from SARS-CoV-2 as well as from the common cold coronaviruses HCoV-NL63, HCoV-OC43 and HCoV-229E. Post-COVID blood samples were collected from convalescent patients a median of roughly 100 days after diagnosis, with a range of about 30 to 161 days. The spike-specific CD4+ TCR repertoire was compared before and after mRNA vaccination in 10 to 11 COVID-19 convalescent patients and a handful of infection-naive healthy vaccine recipients. Participants received two doses of either the Pfizer-BioNTech BNT162b2 vaccine (n=8) or the Moderna mRNA-1273 vaccine (n=2). On the study overall, not on this receptor specifically: Of the vaccine-specific clones found in convalescent patients, nearly all (304 of 307) were mono-reactive for SARS-CoV-2 spike instead of being cross-reactive with common cold coronaviruses. Although the median number of SARS-CoV-2-reactive clonotypes went up from around 20 after infection to 35 to 40 after vaccination, the increase was not significant. The study included relatively few convalescent patients and did not analyze early timepoints after natural infection. In convalescent patients, a median around 86% of post-vaccine SARS-CoV-2-reactive clones were detected only after vaccination, suggesting vaccine-specific priming.

As concerns this clonotype: Its antigen is currently not known. No per-base quality is available; no much larger clone lies one base away.

Libraries were prepared through PCR. TCR sequencing of DNA from cultured CD4+ T cells used the Oncomine TCR Beta short-read assay at the Johns Hopkins FTIC core. The QIAamp micro DNA kit was used to extract genomic DNA from the cultured CD4+ T cells. Oncomine TCR Beta libraries from cultured CD4+ T cells were pooled with unique dual indexes and sequenced on an Illumina iSeq 100. The authors processed their data as follows. Non-productive sequences were removed, and CDR3s that did not start with C, did not end with F or W, or were shorter than 7 amino acids were discarded. Antigen-specific clonotypes were identified with the MANAFEST web application by comparing peptide-stimulated wells with reference and other culture wells. For a clone to be called positive, the clone needed an FDR below 0.05, an odds ratio above 5, and a productive frequency above 0.1% in at least two of three replicate wells. A clonotype counted as cross-reactive if it showed significant expansion both in the SARS-CoV-2 spike wells and in at least one common cold coronavirus spike condition. Levenshtein distances (stringdist) and unrooted phylogenetic trees (ape) in R version 3.6.1 were used to assess CDR3 homology. TCRdb cleaned the public reads at Q25 with fastp, built clones with MiXCR and kept in-frame beta chains. Every CDR3 protein is listed once, alongside the most common genes and DNA of its rows. These V and J calls rely on TCRdb rather than the paper's analysis. This sample comprises some 21,000 distinct CDR3 sequences, approximately 42% of them detected only once. Around 27% of the sample comes from the top ten.

Reading the label with the study, this specimen's treatment or condition is: approximately 9-day PBMC culture with coronavirus spike peptide pools or control peptides (ViraFEST assay). The ViraFEST assay, used in the study, expanded antigen-specific T cells with peptide pools and then identified the expanded clonotypes through TCR sequencing. Healthy vaccine recipients had no prior SARS-CoV-2 infection, confirmed by negative nucleocapsid antibody tests before and after vaccination. Each well held around 2 million PBMCs cultured with roughly 10 ug/ml peptide pools in IMDM containing approximately 5% human AB serum and 7.5 to 10 IU/ml IL-2. Half of the culture medium was replaced with fresh IL-2-containing medium on days 3 and 7. Once the cells had been in culture for less than 11 days, the EasySep CD4+ T cell isolation kit was used to isolate CD4+ T cells by negative selection. Ficoll-Paque Plus gradient centrifugation was used to isolate PBMCs from whole blood, and the isolated PBMCs were then either used fresh or cryopreserved at -140C. Triplicate wells were generally used for each culture condition.

The CDR1 and CDR2 encoded by the germline V gene (reference sequence) are DFQATT and SNEGSKA. Trimmed from V: 6 bases; trimmed from J: 5 bases; junction bases lacking a gene match: 10. The cysteine opens and the phenylalanine closes a CDR3 of 14 amino acids. Only the CDR3 DNA is retained, 42 bases long and in frame from the first base. The rearranged segments are TRBV20-1 and TRBJ2-7, with 10 central nucleotides matching TRBD1. The clonotype comes from a human donor who received a COVID-19 vaccine. The sequenced sample was CD4+ T cells from blood, cultured in vitro, obtained before SARS-CoV-2 vaccination. The CDR3 region reads CSARPGQGRNEQYF. The DNA sequence reads TGCAGTGCAAGGCCGGGACAGGGGCGCAACGAGCAGTACTTC.